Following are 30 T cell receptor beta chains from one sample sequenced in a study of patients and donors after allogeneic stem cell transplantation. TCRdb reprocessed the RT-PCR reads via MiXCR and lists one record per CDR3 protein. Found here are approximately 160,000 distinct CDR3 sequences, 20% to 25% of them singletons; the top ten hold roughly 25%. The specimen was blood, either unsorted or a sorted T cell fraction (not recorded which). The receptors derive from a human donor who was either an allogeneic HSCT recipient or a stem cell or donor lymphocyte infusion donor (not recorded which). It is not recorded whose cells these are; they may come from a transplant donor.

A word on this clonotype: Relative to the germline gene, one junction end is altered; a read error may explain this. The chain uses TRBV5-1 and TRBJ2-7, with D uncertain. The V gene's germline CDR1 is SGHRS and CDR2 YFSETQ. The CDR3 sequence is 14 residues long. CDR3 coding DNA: TGCGCCAGCAGCTTGGTTCAACACTCCTACGAGCAGCACTTC. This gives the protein CASSLVQHSYEQHF. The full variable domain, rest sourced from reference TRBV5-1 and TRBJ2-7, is KAGVTQTPRYLIKTRGQQVTLSCSPISGHRSVSWYQQTPGQGLQFLFEYFSETQRNKGNFPGRFSGRQFSNSRSEMNVSTLELGDSALYLCASSLVQHSYEQHFGPGTRLTVT.

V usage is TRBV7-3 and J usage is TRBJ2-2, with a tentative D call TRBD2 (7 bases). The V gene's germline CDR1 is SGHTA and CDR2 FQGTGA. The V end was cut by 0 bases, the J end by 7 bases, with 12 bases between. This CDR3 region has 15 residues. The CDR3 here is CASSLTRGAGGELFF. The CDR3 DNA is TGTGCCAGCAGCTTAACCCGGGGGGCCGGCGGGGAGCTGTTTTTT. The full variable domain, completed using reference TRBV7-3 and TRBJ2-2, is GAGVSQTPSNKVTEKGKYVELRCDPISGHTALYWYRQSLGQGPEFLIYFQGTGAADDSGLPNDRFFAVRPEGSVSTLKIQRTERGDSAVYLCASSLTRGAGGELFFGEGSRLTVL.

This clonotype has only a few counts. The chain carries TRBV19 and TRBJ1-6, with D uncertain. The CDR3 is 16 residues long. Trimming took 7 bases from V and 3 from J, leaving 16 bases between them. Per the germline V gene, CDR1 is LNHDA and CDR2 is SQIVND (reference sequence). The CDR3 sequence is CASTTTTANYNSPLHF. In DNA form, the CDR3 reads TGTGCCAGTACCACCACCACGGCCAACTATAATTCACCCCTCCACTTT.

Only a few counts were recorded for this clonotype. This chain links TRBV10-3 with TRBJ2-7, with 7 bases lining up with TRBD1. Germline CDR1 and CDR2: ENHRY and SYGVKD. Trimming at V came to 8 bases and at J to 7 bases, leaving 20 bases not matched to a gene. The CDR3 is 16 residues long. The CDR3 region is CAIRGRNYQGVGEQYF. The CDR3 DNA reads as TGTGCCATCCGAGGACGAAATTATCAGGGGGTTGGTGAGCAGTACTTC.

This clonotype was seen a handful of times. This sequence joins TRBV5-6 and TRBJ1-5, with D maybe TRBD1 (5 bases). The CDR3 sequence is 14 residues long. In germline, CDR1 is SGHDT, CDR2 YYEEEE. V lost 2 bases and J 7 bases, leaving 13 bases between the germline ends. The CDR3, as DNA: TGTGCCAGCAGCTTCGGCAGGGCGGCACAGCCCCAGCATTTT. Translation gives CASSFGRAAQPQHF.

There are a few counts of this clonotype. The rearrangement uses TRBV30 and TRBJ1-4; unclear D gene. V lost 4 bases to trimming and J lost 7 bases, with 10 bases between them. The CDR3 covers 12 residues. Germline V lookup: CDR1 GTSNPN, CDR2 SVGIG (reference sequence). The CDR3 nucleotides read TGTGCCTGGACCCTACGTGGTGAAAAACTGTTTTTT. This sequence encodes CAWTLRGEKLFF.

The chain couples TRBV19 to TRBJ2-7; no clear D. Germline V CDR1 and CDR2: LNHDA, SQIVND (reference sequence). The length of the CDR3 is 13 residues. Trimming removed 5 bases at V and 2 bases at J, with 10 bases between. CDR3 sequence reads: CASSPSQTYEQYF. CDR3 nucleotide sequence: TGTGCCAGTAGTCCATCGCAGACCTACGAGCAGTACTTC. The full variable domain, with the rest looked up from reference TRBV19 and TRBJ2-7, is DGGITQSPKYLFRKEGQNVTLSCEQNLNHDAMYWYRQDPGQGLRLIYYSQIVNDFQKGDIAEGYSVSREKKESFPLTVTSAQKNPTAFYLCASSPSQTYEQYFGPGTRLTVT.

Here the CDR3 reads CSASLNVERVDNEQFF. Here the CDR3 DNA reads TGCAGTGCTAGCCTTAACGTGGAGCGGGTTGACAATGAGCAGTTCTTC. This sequence joins TRBV20-1 and TRBJ2-1; D is perhaps TRBD2 (6 bases). This CDR3 region has 16 residues. The V end was cut by 3 bases, the J end by 5 bases, with 20 bases between. Germline V gene data show CDR1 as DFQATT and CDR2 as SNEGSKA (reference sequence).

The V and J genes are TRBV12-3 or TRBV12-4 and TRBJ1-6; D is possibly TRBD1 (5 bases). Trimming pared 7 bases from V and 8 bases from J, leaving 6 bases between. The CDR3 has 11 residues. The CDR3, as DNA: TGTGCCAGCATGGGGGATTCACCCCTCCACTTT. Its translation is CASMGDSPLHF.

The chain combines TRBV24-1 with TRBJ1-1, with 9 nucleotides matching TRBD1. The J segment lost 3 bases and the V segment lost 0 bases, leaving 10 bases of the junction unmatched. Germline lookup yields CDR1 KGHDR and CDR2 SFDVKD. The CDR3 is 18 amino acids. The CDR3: CATSDLNGTGKHDTEAFF. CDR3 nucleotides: TGTGCCACCAGTGATTTGAACGGGACAGGGAAGCACGACACTGAAGCTTTCTTT.

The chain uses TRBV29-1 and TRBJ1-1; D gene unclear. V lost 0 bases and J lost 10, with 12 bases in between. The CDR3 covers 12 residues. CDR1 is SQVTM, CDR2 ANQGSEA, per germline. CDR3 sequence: CSVEETGMRAFF. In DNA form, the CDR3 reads TGCAGCGTTGAAGAAACGGGGATGAGAGCTTTCTTT.

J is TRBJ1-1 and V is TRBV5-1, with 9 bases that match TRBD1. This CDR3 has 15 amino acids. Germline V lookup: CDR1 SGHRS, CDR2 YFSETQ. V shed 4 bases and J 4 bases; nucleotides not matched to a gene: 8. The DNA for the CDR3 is TGCGCCAGCAGCGCCGGGACAGGGTACGGCACTGAAGCTTTCTTT. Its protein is CASSAGTGYGTEAFF.

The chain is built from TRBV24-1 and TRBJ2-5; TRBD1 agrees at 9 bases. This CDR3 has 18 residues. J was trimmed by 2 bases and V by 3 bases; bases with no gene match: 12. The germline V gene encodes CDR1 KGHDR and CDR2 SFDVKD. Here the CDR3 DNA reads TGTGCCACCAGTGATCCTACCGGGACAGGGTTTAATCAAGAGACCCAGTACTTC. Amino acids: CATSDPTGTGFNQETQYF.

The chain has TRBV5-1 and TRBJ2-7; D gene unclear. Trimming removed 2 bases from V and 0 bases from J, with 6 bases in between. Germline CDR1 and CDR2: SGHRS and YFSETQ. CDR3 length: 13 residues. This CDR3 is CASSLWISYEQYF. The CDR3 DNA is TGCGCCAGCAGCTTATGGATCTCCTACGAGCAGTACTTC. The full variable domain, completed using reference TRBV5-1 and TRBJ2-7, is KAGVTQTPRYLIKTRGQQVTLSCSPISGHRSVSWYQQTPGQGLQFLFEYFSETQRNKGNFPGRFSGRQFSNSRSEMNVSTLELGDSALYLCASSLWISYEQYFGPGTRLTVT.

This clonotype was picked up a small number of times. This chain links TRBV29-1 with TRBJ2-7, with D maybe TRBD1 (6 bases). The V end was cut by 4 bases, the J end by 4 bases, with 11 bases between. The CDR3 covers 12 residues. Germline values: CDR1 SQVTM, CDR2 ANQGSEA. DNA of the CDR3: TGCAGCGTTGGCACAGGGATTTACGAGCAGTACTTC. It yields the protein CSVGTGIYEQYF.

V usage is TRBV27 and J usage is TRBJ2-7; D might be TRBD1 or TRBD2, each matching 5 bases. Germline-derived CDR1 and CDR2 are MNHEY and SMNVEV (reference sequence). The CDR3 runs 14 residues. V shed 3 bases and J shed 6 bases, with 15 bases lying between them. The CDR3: CASSLGVIGVEQYF. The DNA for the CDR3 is TGTGCCAGCAGTTTGGGGGTGATTGGCGTCGAGCAGTACTTC.

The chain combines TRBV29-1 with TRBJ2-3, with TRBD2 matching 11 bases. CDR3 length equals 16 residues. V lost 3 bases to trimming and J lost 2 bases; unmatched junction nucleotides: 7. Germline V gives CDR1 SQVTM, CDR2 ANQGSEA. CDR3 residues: CSVDLLAGGPTDTQYF. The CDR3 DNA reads TGCAGCGTTGATCTATTAGCGGGAGGGCCCACAGATACGCAGTATTTT.

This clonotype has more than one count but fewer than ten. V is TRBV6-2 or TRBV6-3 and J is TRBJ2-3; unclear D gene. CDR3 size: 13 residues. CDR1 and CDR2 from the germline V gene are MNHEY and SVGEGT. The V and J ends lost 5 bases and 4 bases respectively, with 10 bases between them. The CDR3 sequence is CASSLSPPDTQYF. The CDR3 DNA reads TGTGCCAGCAGTCTCTCACCCCCAGATACGCAGTATTTT.

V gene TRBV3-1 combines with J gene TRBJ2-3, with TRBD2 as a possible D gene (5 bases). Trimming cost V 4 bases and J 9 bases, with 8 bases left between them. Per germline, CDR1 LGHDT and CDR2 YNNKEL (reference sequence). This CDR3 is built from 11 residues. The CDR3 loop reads CASSRGLTQYF. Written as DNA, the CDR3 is TGTGCCAGCAGCCGAGGACTGACGCAGTATTTT.

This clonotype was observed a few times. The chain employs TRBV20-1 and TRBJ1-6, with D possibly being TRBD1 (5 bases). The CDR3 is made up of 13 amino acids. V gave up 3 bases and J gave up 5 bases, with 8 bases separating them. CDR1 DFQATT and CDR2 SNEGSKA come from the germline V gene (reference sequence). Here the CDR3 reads CSASSRDNSPLHF. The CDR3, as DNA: TGCAGTGCTAGTTCCAGGGATAATTCACCCCTCCACTTT.

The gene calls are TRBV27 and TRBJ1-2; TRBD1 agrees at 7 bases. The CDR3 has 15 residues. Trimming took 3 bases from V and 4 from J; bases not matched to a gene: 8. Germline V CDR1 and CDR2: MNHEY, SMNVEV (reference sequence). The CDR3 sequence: CASSFGRGTGYGYTF. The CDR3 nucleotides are TGTGCCAGCAGTTTTGGCAGGGGGACTGGCTATGGCTACACCTTC.

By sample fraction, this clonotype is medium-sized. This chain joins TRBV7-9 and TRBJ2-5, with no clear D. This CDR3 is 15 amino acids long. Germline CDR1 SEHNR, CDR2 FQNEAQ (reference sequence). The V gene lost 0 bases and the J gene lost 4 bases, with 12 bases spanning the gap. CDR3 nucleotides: TGTGCCAGCAGCTTAGCCGGGCATCGAGGAGAGACCCAGTACTTC. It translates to CASSLAGHRGETQYF.

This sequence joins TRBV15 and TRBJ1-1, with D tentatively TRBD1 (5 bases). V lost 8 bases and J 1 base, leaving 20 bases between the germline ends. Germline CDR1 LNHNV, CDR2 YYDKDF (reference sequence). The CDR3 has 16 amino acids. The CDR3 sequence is CATGGPAPEGNTEAFF. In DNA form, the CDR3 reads TGTGCCACCGGGGGACCGGCCCCCGAAGGGAACACTGAAGCTTTCTTT.

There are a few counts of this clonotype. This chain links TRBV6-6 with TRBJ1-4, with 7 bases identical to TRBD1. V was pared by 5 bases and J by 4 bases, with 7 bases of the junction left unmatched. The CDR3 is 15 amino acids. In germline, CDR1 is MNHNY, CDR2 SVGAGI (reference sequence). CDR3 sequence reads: CASSLLGGGNEKLFF. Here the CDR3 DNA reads TGTGCCAGCAGTCTCCTAGGGGGCGGTAATGAAAAACTGTTTTTT.

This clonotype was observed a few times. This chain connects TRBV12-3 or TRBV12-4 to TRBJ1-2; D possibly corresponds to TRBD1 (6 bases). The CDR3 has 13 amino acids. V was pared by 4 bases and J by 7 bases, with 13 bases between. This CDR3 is CASSSPRTVGYTF. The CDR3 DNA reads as TGTGCCAGCAGTTCACCACGGACAGTTGGCTACACCTTC.

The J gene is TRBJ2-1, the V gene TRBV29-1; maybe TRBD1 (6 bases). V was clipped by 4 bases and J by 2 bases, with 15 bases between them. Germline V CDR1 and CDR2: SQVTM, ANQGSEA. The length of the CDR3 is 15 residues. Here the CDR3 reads CSVATFDRPYNEQFF. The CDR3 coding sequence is TGCAGCGTTGCCACCTTTGACAGGCCCTACAATGAGCAGTTCTTC.

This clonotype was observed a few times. The CDR3 bases are TGTGCCATCAGCGGGGGACAGGGAGACATTCAGTACTTC. It specifies CAISGGQGDIQYF. The chain carries TRBV10-3 and TRBJ2-4, with 9 bases that match TRBD1. With V trimmed by 6 bases and J by 8 bases, 5 bases remained unmatched. Germline V CDR1 and CDR2: ENHRY, SYGVKD. The CDR3 has 13 amino acids.

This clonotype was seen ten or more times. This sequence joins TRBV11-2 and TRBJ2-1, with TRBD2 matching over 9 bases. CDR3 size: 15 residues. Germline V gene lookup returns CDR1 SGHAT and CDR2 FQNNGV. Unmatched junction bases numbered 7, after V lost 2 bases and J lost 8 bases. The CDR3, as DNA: TGTGCCAGCAGCTTACGGCGGGGGGGGCTCTATGAGCAGTTCTTC. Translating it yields CASSLRRGGLYEQFF.

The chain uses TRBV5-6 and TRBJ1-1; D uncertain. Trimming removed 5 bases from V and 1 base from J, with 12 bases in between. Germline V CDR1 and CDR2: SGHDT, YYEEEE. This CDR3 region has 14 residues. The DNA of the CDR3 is TGTGCCAGCAGAAAAGGGTTAAGGAACACTGAAGCTTTCTTT. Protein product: CASRKGLRNTEAFF.

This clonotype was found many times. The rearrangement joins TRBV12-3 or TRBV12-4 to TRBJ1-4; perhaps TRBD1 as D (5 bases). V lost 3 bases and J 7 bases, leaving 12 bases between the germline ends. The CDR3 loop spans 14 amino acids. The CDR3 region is CASSLIGTGEKLFF. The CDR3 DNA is TGTGCCAGCAGTTTGATTGGGACGGGTGAAAAACTGTTTTTT.